In its sample, the clone carrying this T cell receptor beta chain was seen a few times. Antigen: not known. The Oncomine TCR Beta short-read assay was applied to DNA of cultured CD4+ T cells. TCRdb reanalysed the PCR reads using MiXCR and keeps one entry per CDR3 protein. The data show approximately 11,000 distinct CDR3 sequences, about 42% seen once. This sample was taken from a study of vaccination and CD4 T cells after COVID-19. Turning to the study itself: Convalescent cases consisted of six males and four females, of whom two were Hispanic. The authors gave control cultures a CEFX pool, an HIV-1 Nef pool, or no peptide.

Regarding treatment: approximately nine-day PBMC culture with coronavirus spike peptide pools or control peptides (ViraFEST assay). Points from the study as a whole: Convalescent patients had 304 of 307 vaccine-specific clones showing spike mono-reactivity.

This clonotype originated in a human donor who had recovered from COVID-19. Sequencing input: CD4+ T cells from blood, cultured in vitro.

The CDR3 sequence is CASSEAGRTDTQYF. DNA of the CDR3: TGTGCCAGCAGTGAGGCGGGACGCACAGATACGCAGTATTTT. The gene calls are TRBV2 and TRBJ2-3; TRBD2 might be the D (6 bases). The CDR3 runs 14 residues. V was trimmed by 3 bases and J by 1 base, leaving 8 bases between them. CDR1 SNHLY and CDR2 FYNNEI come from the germline V gene.